This T cell receptor (beta chain) was captured in a study of T-cell reconstitution after alpha-beta-depleted transplantation in children. Whole-study results and caveats: Approximately two months post-transplant, alpha-beta T cells reportedly originated from several hundred expanded graft clones.

The CDR3 is 12 residues long. The V end was cut by 11 bases, the J end by 6 bases, with 16 bases between. Germline CDR1 is SEHNR and CDR2 is FQNEAQ (reference sequence). This clonotype was counted a few times. What it recognizes is unknown. For TCRbeta, the library was prepared with unique molecular identifiers. TCRdb analysed the PCR reads with MiXCR anew, one entry per CDR3 protein. The profile covers more than 90,000 distinct CDR3 sequences, with around a tenth appearing a single time and less than 45% taken by the ten largest. The TCR was taken from a boy aged 2 to 9 with acute lymphoblastic leukemia, due to receive a stem cell transplant. V is TRBV7-9 and J is TRBJ1-2, with D perhaps matching TRBD1 (5 bases). Sequenced material: PBMCs, taken before TCRalphabeta/CD19-depleted stem cell transplant. DNA for the CDR3: TGTGCCGACGAGGGGCAGCTCAATGGCTACACCTTC. It specifies CADEGQLNGYTF.